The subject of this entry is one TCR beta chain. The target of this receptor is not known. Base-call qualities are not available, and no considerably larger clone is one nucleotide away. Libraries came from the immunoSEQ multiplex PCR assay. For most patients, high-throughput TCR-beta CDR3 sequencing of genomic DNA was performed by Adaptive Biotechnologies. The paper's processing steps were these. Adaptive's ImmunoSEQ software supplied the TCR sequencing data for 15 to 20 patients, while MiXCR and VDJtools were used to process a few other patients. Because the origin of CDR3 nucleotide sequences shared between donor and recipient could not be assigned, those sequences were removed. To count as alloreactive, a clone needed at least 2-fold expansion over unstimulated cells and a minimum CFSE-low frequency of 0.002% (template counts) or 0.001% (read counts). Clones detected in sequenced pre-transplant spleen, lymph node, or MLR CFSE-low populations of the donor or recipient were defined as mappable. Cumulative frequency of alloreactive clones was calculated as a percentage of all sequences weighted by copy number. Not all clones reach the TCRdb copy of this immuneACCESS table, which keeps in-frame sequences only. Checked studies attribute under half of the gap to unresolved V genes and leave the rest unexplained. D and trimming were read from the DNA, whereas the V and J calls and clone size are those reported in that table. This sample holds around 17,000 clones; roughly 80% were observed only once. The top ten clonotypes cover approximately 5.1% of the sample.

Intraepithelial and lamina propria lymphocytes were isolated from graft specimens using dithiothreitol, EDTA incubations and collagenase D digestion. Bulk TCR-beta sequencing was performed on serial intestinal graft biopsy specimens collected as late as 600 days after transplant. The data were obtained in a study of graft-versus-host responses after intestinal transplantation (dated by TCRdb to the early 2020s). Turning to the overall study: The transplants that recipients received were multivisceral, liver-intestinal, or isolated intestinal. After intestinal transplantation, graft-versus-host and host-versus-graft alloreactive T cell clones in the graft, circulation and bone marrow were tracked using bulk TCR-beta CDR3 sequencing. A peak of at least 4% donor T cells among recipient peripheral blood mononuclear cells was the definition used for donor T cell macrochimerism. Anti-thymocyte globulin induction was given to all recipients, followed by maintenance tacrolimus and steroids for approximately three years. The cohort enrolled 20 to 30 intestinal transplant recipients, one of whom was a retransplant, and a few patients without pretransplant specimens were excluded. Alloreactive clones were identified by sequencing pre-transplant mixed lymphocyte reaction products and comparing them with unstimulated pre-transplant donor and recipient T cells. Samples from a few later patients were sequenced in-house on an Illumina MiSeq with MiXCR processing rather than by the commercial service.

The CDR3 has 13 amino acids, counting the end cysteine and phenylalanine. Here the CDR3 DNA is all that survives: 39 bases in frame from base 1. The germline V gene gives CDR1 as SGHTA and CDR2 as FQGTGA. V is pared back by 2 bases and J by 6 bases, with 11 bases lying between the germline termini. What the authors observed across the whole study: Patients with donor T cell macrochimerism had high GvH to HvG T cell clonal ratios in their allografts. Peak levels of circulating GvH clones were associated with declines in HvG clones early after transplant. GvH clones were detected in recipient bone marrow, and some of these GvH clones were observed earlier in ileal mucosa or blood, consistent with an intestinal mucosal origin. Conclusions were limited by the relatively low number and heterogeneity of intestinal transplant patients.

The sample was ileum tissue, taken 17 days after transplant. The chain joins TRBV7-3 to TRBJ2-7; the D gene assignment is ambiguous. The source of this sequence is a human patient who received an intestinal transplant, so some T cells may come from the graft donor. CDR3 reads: CASSLVGRGEQYF. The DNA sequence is TGTGCCAGCAGCTTAGTTGGACGAGGCGAGCAGTACTTC.